The 17 T cell receptor beta chains given below trace back to one sample, sequenced in a study of high-grade serous ovarian cancer treatment subgroups. TCRdb's table, derived via immunoSEQ multiplex PCR, lists solely in-frame clones and lacks some. The sample holds about 12,000 clones, 88% seen once. The tumor samples were collected prior to definitive surgery or chemotherapy. Material: tumor tissue. The receptor source for this set is a human donor with high-grade serous ovarian cancer.

The genes are TRBV5-4 and TRBJ1-2, with 7 bases matching TRBD1. Trimming took 4 bases from V and 8 from J; bases not matched to a gene: 11. The CDR3 spans 14 residues. Germline loops: CDR1 SGHNT, CDR2 YYREEE (reference sequence). The CDR3 nucleotides read TGTGCCAGCAGCATCGGGACAGACCTCTCAGGCTACACCTTC. This encodes CASSIGTDLSGYTF.

V gene TRBV15 combines with J gene TRBJ1-2, with D perhaps TRBD1 (5 bases). CDR1 and CDR2 (germline): LNHNV, YYDKDF (reference sequence). This CDR3 contains 14 residues. Trimming pared 7 bases from V and 5 bases from J, leaving 17 bases between. The CDR3 nucleotides are TGTGCCACCATGGTGGCCGGGGGTGATTATGGCTACACCTTC. As protein: CATMVAGGDYGYTF. Variable domain in full (rest from reference TRBV15 and TRBJ1-2): DAMVIQNPRYQVTQFGKPVTLSCSQTLNHNVMYWYQQKSSQAPKLLFHYYDKDFNNEADTPDNFQSRRPNTSFCFLDIRSPGLGDTAMYLCATMVAGGDYGYTFGSGTRLTVV.

The V and J genes are TRBV5-4 and TRBJ1-3; D uncertain. The germline V gene has CDR1 SGHNT and CDR2 YYREEE (reference sequence). The CDR3 spans 14 residues. Trimming left V 0 bases short and J 0 bases short, with 4 bases between. This CDR3 is CASSLGSSGNTIYF. The CDR3 region has the DNA TGTGCCAGCAGCTTGGGGTCCTCTGGAAACACCATATATTTT.

The chain recombines TRBV13 with TRBJ2-7; perhaps TRBD2 as D (6 bases). The V end was cut by 1 base, the J end by 6 bases, with 10 bases between. The germline V gene has CDR1 PRHDT and CDR2 FYEKMQ (reference sequence). This CDR3 is built from 13 residues. In nucleotides, the CDR3 is TGTGCCAGCAGCTTAGAACGGGGAGGCGAGCAGTACTTC. This encodes CASSLERGGEQYF.

J is TRBJ1-1 and V is TRBV5-4; no clear D. V was clipped by 4 bases and J by 7 bases, with 17 bases between them. This CDR3 is 14 amino acids long. Germline loops: CDR1 SGHNT, CDR2 YYREEE (reference sequence). DNA of the CDR3: TGTGCCAGCAGCCACCGAGACCGAGATAATGAAGCTTTCTTT. The encoded protein is CASSHRDRDNEAFF.

This clone was recorded once. No conserved phenylalanine or tryptophan is present at the end of the CDR3, so a read error is the likely explanation. The chain carries TRBV11-2 and TRBJ1-2; TRBD1 is a possible D gene (6 bases). Germline CDR1 is SGHAT and CDR2 is FQNNGV. The CDR3 has 16 amino acids. Trimming pared 5 bases from V and 7 bases from J, leaving 23 bases between. Here the CDR3 DNA reads TGTGCCAGCAGCCCGTGGGCTGGGGGGCCGACCGGTGGCTACACCCTC. This translates into CASSPWAGGPTGGYTL.

About this clone: It is likely a read error, because the conserved phenylalanine at the end of the CDR3 is missing. The chain carries TRBV7-2 and TRBJ1-2, with 10 nucleotides matching TRBD1. Germline V gives CDR1 SGHTA, CDR2 FQGNSA. The V and J ends lost 4 bases and 3 bases, in that order; junction bases with no gene match: 8. The CDR3 spans 16 residues. The CDR3 DNA sequence: TGTGCCAGCAGCTCCGGGACAGGGGCGGGATACTATGGCTACACCGTC. Amino acid sequence: CASSSGTGAGYYGYTV.

Written as DNA, the CDR3 is TGTGCCAGCAGCCGGGTGGTGAACACTGAAGCTTTCTTT. This translates into CASSRVVNTEAFF. The chain couples TRBV14 to TRBJ1-1; D is unclear. Looked up from germline, CDR1 is SGHDN and CDR2 is FVKESK. This CDR3 comprises 13 residues. Trimming took off 4 bases at V and 0 bases at J, with 6 bases between the two ends.

This clone was picked up one time. The CDR3 loop reads CASSLAPTGGYGYTF. CDR3 coding DNA: TGTGCCAGCAGTTTAGCCCCGACAGGGGGGTATGGCTACACCTTC. This chain joins TRBV27 and TRBJ1-2, with TRBD1 identical over 9 bases. The CDR3 is 15 residues long. In germline, CDR1 is MNHEY, CDR2 SMNVEV (reference sequence). V was pared by 2 bases and J by 5 bases, with 6 bases of the junction left unmatched.

J is TRBJ1-2 and V is TRBV29-1; no clear D. Looked up from germline, CDR1 is SQVTM and CDR2 is ANQGSEA. This CDR3 spans 17 amino acids. The V gene lost 1 base and the J gene lost 4 bases, with 22 bases spanning the gap. Here the CDR3 reads CSVEVWGANLNAYGYTF. CDR3 nucleotide sequence: TGCAGCGTTGAAGTATGGGGAGCGAATTTAAACGCCTATGGCTACACCTTC. The variable domain in full, completed from reference TRBV29-1 and TRBJ1-2, reads SAVISQKPSRDICQRGTSLTIQCQVDSQVTMMFWYRQQPGQSLTLIATANQGSEATYESGFVIDKFPISRPNLTFSTLTVSNMSPEDSSIYLCSVEVWGANLNAYGYTFGSGTRLTVV.

This chain joins TRBV9 and TRBJ1-6; D call uncertain. This CDR3 is built from 16 residues. Trimming removed 4 bases at V and 9 bases at J, with 20 bases between. CDR1 and CDR2 (germline): SGDLS, YYNGEE. The CDR3: CASSPVDGRRGSPLHF. In DNA form, the CDR3 reads TGTGCCAGCAGCCCCGTGGATGGCCGCCGTGGTTCACCCCTCCACTTT. Full variable domain (remainder filled in from reference TRBV9 and TRBJ1-6): DSGVTQTPKHLITATGQRVTLRCSPRSGDLSVYWYQQSLDQGLQFLIQYYNGEERAKGNILERFSAQQFPDLHSELNLSSLELGDSALYFCASSPVDGRRGSPLHFGNGTRLTVT.

The chain carries TRBV28 and TRBJ2-3; a weak D match, TRBD1 (6 bases). Germline V gene data show CDR1 as MDHEN and CDR2 as SYDVKM. The CDR3 contains 14 residues. V was pared by 3 bases and J by 6 bases, with 13 bases between. Here the CDR3 DNA reads TGTGCCAGCAGTTTTATACAGGGTCACGATACGCAGTATTTT. Protein: CASSFIQGHDTQYF. Full variable domain (missing parts from reference TRBV28 and TRBJ2-3): DVKVTQSSRYLVKRTGEKVFLECVQDMDHENMFWYRQDPGLGLRLIYFSYDVKMKEKGDIPEGYSVSREKKERFSLILESASTNQTSMYLCASSFIQGHDTQYFGPGTRLTVL.

CDR3 in DNA: TGTGCCAGCAGTTCCTCACTAGCGGGGCAAGAGACCCAGTACTTC. Protein sequence: CASSSSLAGQETQYF. J is TRBJ2-5 and V is TRBV6-5; 10 bases fit TRBD2. CDR1 is MNHEY and CDR2 is SVGAGI in the germline V gene. This CDR3 is 15 amino acids long. Germline trimming cut 4 bases from V and 2 bases from J; bases unmatched to any gene: 4.

The V call is TRBV7-3, the J call TRBJ1-5, with TRBD1 matching 8 bases. The CDR3 consists of 17 residues. The J segment lost 3 bases and the V segment lost 3 bases, leaving 10 bases of the junction unmatched. Germline V lookup: CDR1 SGHTA, CDR2 FQGTGA. The CDR3 DNA reads TGTGCCAGCAGCTTCGACAGGGGCCTCTATATCAATCAGCCCCAGCATTTT. Translating it yields CASSFDRGLYINQPQHF. The full variable domain, in which reference TRBV7-3 and TRBJ1-5 provide the parts outside the CDR3, is GAGVSQTPSNKVTEKGKYVELRCDPISGHTALYWYRQSLGQGPEFLIYFQGTGAADDSGLPNDRFFAVRPEGSVSTLKIQRTERGDSAVYLCASSFDRGLYINQPQHFGDGTRLSIL.

This clone came up once. The chain couples TRBV18 to TRBJ1-1; D may be TRBD1 (5 bases). Germline lookup yields CDR1 KGHSH and CDR2 LQKENI. The CDR3 covers 15 residues. Trimming left V 3 bases short and J 0 bases short, with 11 bases between. DNA for the CDR3: TGTGCCAGCTCACCGACCGACAGAGTGAACACTGAAGCTTTCTTT. This codes for CASSPTDRVNTEAFF.

The chain employs TRBV7-2 and TRBJ2-1; tentative D call: TRBD2 (6 bases). The V and J ends lost 1 base and 16 bases respectively, with 11 bases between them. From germline, CDR1 is SGHTA and CDR2 FQGNSA. The CDR3 totals 11 residues. The CDR3 sequence is CASSLGLEKFF. DNA of the CDR3: TGTGCCAGCAGCTTAGGACTAGAGAAATTCTTC.

The chain is built from TRBV2 and TRBJ2-3; the match to TRBD2 covers 12 bases. CDR3 length equals 16 residues. CDR1 and CDR2 from the germline V gene are SNHLY and FYNNEI. V trimming: 2 bases; J trimming: 7 bases; junction bases outside the gene matches: 7. The CDR3 here is CASSELAGGVTHTQYF. CDR3 DNA: TGTGCCAGCAGTGAACTAGCGGGGGGGGTCACCCATACGCAGTATTTT.